This T cell receptor beta chain appears in the sequencing data of a study of T cells in Graves' hyperthyroidism and ophthalmopathy (dated by TCRdb to about 2019). As for the study more broadly: Peripheral blood was collected at initial diagnosis, before any treatment. In addition, the study compared T-cell repertoires in thyroid tissue and in blood from five to seven Graves' hyperthyroidism patients. An independent validation cohort of some 18 hyperthyroidism patients and some 15 patients who later progressed to ophthalmopathy tested prospective prediction of ophthalmopathy. Once sampling was done, hyperthyroidism patients were given methimazole at a starting dose of 30 mg daily, whereas ophthalmopathy patients were given high-dose intravenous methylprednisolone. To identify distinguishing TCR V-J signatures, a discovery cohort of around 98 patients was used, comprising 40 to 45 with Graves' ophthalmopathy and some 57 with stable Graves' hyperthyroidism. For training and testing, the 95 to 100 patients in the discovery cohort were randomly divided in a 7:3 ratio. The paper reports TCR Vbeta CDR3 sequencing of some 140 peripheral blood samples: some 41 ophthalmopathy, under 80 hyperthyroidism and 17 progressor patients.

As regards this clonotype: No antigen is known for it. Base-call qualities are not available, and no considerably larger clone is one nucleotide away.

Findings and caveats that apply to the study as a whole: Ophthalmopathy was separated from stable hyperthyroidism by a 13 V-J signature model, with approximately 85% sensitivity and about 84% specificity obtained in cross-validation and 80%/75% obtained in testing. Most expanded thyroid clonotypes (frequency above 0.001) were also detected in blood, suggesting blood repertoires may reflect thyroid immune responses. No statistical method was used to fix the sample size in advance, and group allocation was not hidden from the investigators. In validation, the model predicted progression to ophthalmopathy a median of roughly six months before onset, with approximately 70% sensitivity and about 75% specificity.

In the ophthalmopathy patients, disease was moderately to severely active, with a Clinical Activity Score of 3 or more, a NOSPECS grade of 4 or more, and a duration of less than 3 months. Exclusion was applied to patients with uncontrolled infections, other autoimmune diseases, pregnancy or lactation. Clinical symptoms, serum thyroxine and TRAb, thyroid ultrasound, and orbital computed tomography formed the basis for the diagnoses. PBMCs were separated from around 9.1 ml of fresh peripheral blood using Ficoll-Paque density gradient centrifugation. Trizol reagent was used to extract total RNA, and RNA quality was then checked on an Agilent 2100 Bioanalyzer. The TCR beta CDR3 regions were amplified from the RNA transcripts. For the first round of RT-PCR on the TCR CDR3, the HTBI primer set was used together with the Qiagen OneStep RT-PCR kit. Libraries were constructed in a second round of multiplex PCR, after which size selection and purification were performed. Sequencing of the libraries was done on an Illumina HiSeq2000 using paired-end 100 bp reads. Processing in the source paper ran as follows. SOAPnuke was used to process the raw data, throwing out any read that contained adapters or uncalled bases, had a mean Phred below 15, or lacked an exact constant-primer or identifier match. High-quality paired reads were merged using COPE v1.2.5, and each unique nucleotide sequence was defined as a clonotype. Clonotypes were aligned to IMGT TRBV, TRBD and TRBJ reference segments using MiTCR v1.1. Analysis was restricted to V-J combinations with a frequency above 0.0001, which covered about 99% of repertoires. A TCS score was defined as the ratio between F50 (clonal expansion) and ExV (chaos), using BLOSUM62-based TCRdist between CDR3 peptides within each V-J. Welch's t-statistics and random forest reduced just over 500 V-J features to 13, which were used in a naive Bayes classifier (R e1071). TCRdb trimmed public reads at Q25 via fastp, called clones via MiXCR and kept in-frame beta chains. Each entry merges the rows of one CDR3 protein and shows their most common DNA and genes. These V and J calls rely on TCRdb rather than the paper's analysis. The sample records about 640,000 distinct CDR3 sequences, less than 25% of which are singletons. Together, the top ten hold roughly 30% of the sample.

Cut back by 5 bases and 0 bases, the V and J ends lie 14 bases apart. Spanning cysteine to phenylalanine, the CDR3 consists of 14 amino acids. The retained sequence is limited to the CDR3, 42 bases, with the frame set at the first base. CDR1 and CDR2 are drawn from the germline V gene (reference sequence): DFQATT, SNEGSKA. The source material was blood. This sequence uses TRBV20-1 and TRBJ2-7, with no confidently assigned D gene. The receptor comes from a man aged 25 to 40 with Graves' ophthalmopathy. The sequenced DNA: TGCAGTGCTCCAAGGATAAAGAGCTCCTACGAGCAGTACTTC. It is translated as CSAPRIKSSYEQYF.